The 3 T cell receptor beta chains presented below share a single source sample, sequenced in a study of blood T cells in healthy people across ages (dated by TCRdb to the mid-2010s). Library method: 5' RACE. The sample was run on an Illumina HiSeq 2500. A second roughly 6 to 12 cycle PCR used a sample-barcoded 5' primer and a J-beta primer mix. TCRdb passed the public sequencing reads through fastp at Q25 and MiXCR, retaining productive beta sequences. Each entry is one CDR3 protein sequence, shown with its most common DNA and genes. Present in this sample are about 1.5 million distinct CDR3 sequences, 35% to 45% of which were seen just once. 4% of the sample lies in the top ten. Sequencing input: blood. These receptors originate from a woman younger than 35 in good health.

The V call is TRBV29-1, the J call TRBJ1-1, with a weak D call TRBD1 (5 bases). Trimming took off 3 bases at V and 0 bases at J, with 11 bases between the two ends. The CDR3 sequence is 14 residues long. Germline CDR1 SQVTM, CDR2 ANQGSEA. This CDR3 reads CSVDRGALNTEAFF. The DNA for the CDR3 is TGCAGCGTTGATCGCGGGGCTCTGAACACTGAAGCTTTCTTT.

This clonotype was recorded a few times. The chain carries TRBV27 and TRBJ2-3; TRBD2 is a possible D gene (6 bases). Germline V gives CDR1 MNHEY, CDR2 SMNVEV (reference sequence). This CDR3 contains 14 residues. V was clipped by 1 base and J by 6 bases, with 11 bases between them. The CDR3, as DNA: TGTGCCAGCAGTTTATTTCGGGGGAGTGATACGCAGTATTTT. As protein: CASSLFRGSDTQYF.

V and J are TRBV2 and TRBJ1-2; no clear D gene. Trimming took off 1 base at V and 4 bases at J, with 10 bases between the two ends. The CDR3 sequence is 14 residues long. CDR1 is SNHLY and CDR2 is FYNNEI in the germline V gene. This chain's CDR3 is CASSEGYGIYGYTF. The CDR3 DNA reads TGTGCCAGCAGTGAAGGTTATGGCATCTATGGCTACACCTTC. Variable domain in full (rest from reference TRBV2 and TRBJ1-2): EPEVTQTPSHQVTQMGQEVILRCVPISNHLYFYWYRQILGQKVEFLVSFYNNEISEKSEIFDDQFSVERPDGSNFTLKIRSTKLEDSAMYFCASSEGYGIYGYTFGSGTRLTVV.